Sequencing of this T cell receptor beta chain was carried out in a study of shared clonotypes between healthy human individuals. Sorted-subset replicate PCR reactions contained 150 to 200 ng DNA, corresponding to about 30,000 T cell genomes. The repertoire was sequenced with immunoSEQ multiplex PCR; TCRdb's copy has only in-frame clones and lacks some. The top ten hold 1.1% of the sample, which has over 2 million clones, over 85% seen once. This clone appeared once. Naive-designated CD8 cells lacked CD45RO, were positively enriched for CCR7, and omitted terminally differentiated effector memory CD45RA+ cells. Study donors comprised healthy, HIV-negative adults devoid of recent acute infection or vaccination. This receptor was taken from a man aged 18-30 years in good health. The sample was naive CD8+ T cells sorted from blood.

CDR3 DNA sequence: TGCGCCAGCAGCCCTGATGCAGACTCCTTCTATGGCTACACCTTC. It is translated as CASSPDADSFYGYTF. The V gene is TRBV4-1, the J gene TRBJ1-2; D not resolved. This CDR3 has 15 residues. CDR1 is MGHRA and CDR2 is YSYEKL in the germline V gene. V was shortened by 4 bases and J by 4 bases, with 16 bases between the two germline ends.